This note documents a single T cell receptor (beta chain) sequence. Sequencing was performed with immunoSEQ multiplex PCR; in TCRdb, only in-frame clones are kept and a portion is missing. The sample comprises around 71,000 clones, over 85% of which are singletons, and about 1% rests with the top ten. This record comes from a study of T cell changes during pregnancy in multiple sclerosis. Germline values: CDR1 SEHNR, CDR2 FQNEAQ (reference sequence). CDR3 length: 14 amino acids. The V and J ends lost 5 bases and 2 bases respectively, with 13 bases between them. Sample: peripheral blood, taken in the third trimester of pregnancy. The rearrangement uses TRBV7-9 and TRBJ2-7; D may be TRBD1 (6 bases). The TCR originated in a female donor with multiple sclerosis, enrolled in a pregnancy study. Here the CDR3 reads CASSVGHLTYEQYF. CDR3 sequence (DNA): TGTGCCAGCAGCGTGGGACACCTAACCTACGAGCAGTACTTC.